This T cell receptor beta chain was sequenced in a study of T cell responses to AZD1222 COVID-19 vaccine. Repertoires were generated with immunoSEQ multiplex PCR, while TCRdb's copy carries only in-frame clones and drops some. Of about 100,000 clones listed, 90% were seen once; the top ten hold 1% to 1.5%. Notes on the study in general: Females outnumbered males among donors, who were mostly white British; clonal diversity was possibly underestimated. Nearly half of spike-specific TCRs reportedly target variant regions that are unmutated in the B.1.351 and B.1.1.7 variants.

Trimming shortened V by 3 bases and J by 0 bases, and 10 bases separated the two germline ends. CDR3 length equals 15 residues. From germline, CDR1 is SGHRS and CDR2 YFSETQ. Note on this clone: Its antigen is unidentified.

This sequence joins TRBV5-1 and TRBJ1-3; tentative D call: TRBD1 (5 bases). Material: peripheral blood, obtained on day 0 of AZD1222 vaccination. This TCR was recovered from an adult in good health. The CDR3 region is CASSSDGGSGNTIYF. CDR3 DNA: TGCGCCAGCAGCTCCGATGGGGGCTCTGGAAACACCATATATTTT. The whole variable domain, filled in from reference TRBV5-1 and TRBJ1-3, reads KAGVTQTPRYLIKTRGQQVTLSCSPISGHRSVSWYQQTPGQGLQFLFEYFSETQRNKGNFPGRFSGRQFSNSRSEMNVSTLELGDSALYLCASSSDGGSGNTIYFGEGSWLTVV.